Listed here are 27 T cell receptor beta chains from one sample, sequenced in a study of blood T cell repertoires in COVID-19. Some clones are missing from TCRdb's copy, which holds only in-frame ones; the method was immunoSEQ multiplex PCR. The sample lists some 530,000 clones; around 85% were seen once. Input material: PBMCs or T cells enriched from blood (not recorded which). These receptors came from a woman aged 55-75 years who had recovered from COVID-19.

CDR3 DNA sequence: TGTGCCAGCAGTGCCTATCCGGGGGAAGGCACCGGGGAGCTGTTTTTT. Its protein is CASSAYPGEGTGELFF. The rearrangement links TRBV6-1 to TRBJ2-2, with TRBD2 as a possible D gene (6 bases). V lost 4 bases and J lost 4, with 16 bases in between. This CDR3 is built from 16 residues. Germline assignment: CDR1 MNHNS and CDR2 SASEGT.

The rearrangement uses TRBV9 and TRBJ2-5; 10 bases match TRBD2. CDR1 and CDR2 (germline): SGDLS, YYNGEE. The CDR3 has 17 residues. The junction had 7 bases not matched to a gene; V was cut back by 1 base and J by 1 base. CDR3 loop: CASSVSAASGGQETQYF. For the CDR3, the DNA is TGTGCCAGCAGCGTAAGCGCGGCTAGCGGGGGCCAAGAGACCCAGTACTTC.

V usage is TRBV2 and J usage is TRBJ2-7; no clear D gene. The CDR3 consists of 14 residues. The germline gives CDR1 SNHLY, CDR2 FYNNEI. V lost 1 base, J lost 2 bases, and 9 bases lay in between. The CDR3 coding sequence is TGTGCCAGCAGTGAAGAAGTACAGACCTACGAGCAGTACTTC. This encodes CASSEEVQTYEQYF.

V gene TRBV28 combines with J gene TRBJ1-2; 10 positions match TRBD1. Germline V lookup: CDR1 MDHEN, CDR2 SYDVKM. The CDR3 spans 14 residues. V shed 5 bases, J shed 8 bases, and the junction held 8 bases outside the gene matches. The DNA for the CDR3 is TGTGCCAGCAGTCCGGGACAGGGGCCTCGAGGCTACACCTTC. Its translation: CASSPGQGPRGYTF.

The CDR3 DNA is TGTGCCAGCAGTTACTCACAGGGGTCGGATAGATTGGAGCAGTACGTC. Its translation: CASSYSQGSDRLEQYV. The chain couples TRBV6-5 to TRBJ2-7; 7 bases are shared with TRBD1. Germline values: CDR1 MNHEY, CDR2 SVGAGI. The CDR3 runs 16 residues. After removal of 0 bases from V and 7 bases from J, the junction contained 12 bases not matched to a gene.

J is TRBJ2-1 and V is TRBV7-9, with TRBD2 as a possible D gene (5 bases). CDR1 and CDR2 (germline): SEHNR, FQNEAQ (reference sequence). V lost 5 bases to trimming and J lost 6 bases, with 11 bases between them. The CDR3 spans 13 residues. The CDR3 is CASSLGLGNEQFF. The CDR3 DNA is TGTGCCAGCAGCCTCGGACTGGGCAATGAGCAGTTCTTC.

This clone was detected only a few times. The rearrangement uses TRBV25-1 and TRBJ2-1; D is possibly TRBD2 (5 bases). Deletions cut 3 bases from V and 2 bases from J, with 14 bases between. This CDR3 has 16 residues. CDR1 MGHDK and CDR2 SYGVNS come from the germline V gene. The CDR3 spells CASSDLRGSTYNEQFF. CDR3 DNA sequence: TGTGCCAGCAGTGATCTTAGAGGGAGCACCTACAATGAGCAGTTCTTC.

The genes are TRBV6-5 and TRBJ1-4; 7 bases are shared with TRBD1. This CDR3 is built from 14 residues. Trimming took 7 bases from V and 4 from J; bases not matched to a gene: 6. Looked up from germline, CDR1 is MNHEY and CDR2 is SVGAGI. The CDR3 loop reads CASKTGLSNEKLFF. CDR3 nucleotide sequence: TGTGCCAGCAAGACAGGGCTTAGTAATGAAAAACTGTTTTTT.

This chain joins TRBV7-9 and TRBJ2-2, with 10 bases that match TRBD1. Germline CDR1 reads SEHNR; CDR2 reads FQNEAQ (reference sequence). The V gene end was trimmed by 9 bases and the J gene end by 7 bases; junction bases not matched to a gene: 11. This CDR3 region has 15 residues. In DNA form, the CDR3 reads TGTGCCAGTGTCTGGACAGGGGGAAAGGACGGGGAGCTGTTTTTT. Translation: CASVWTGGKDGELFF.

V and J are TRBV5-1 and TRBJ2-1; 16 bases are shared with TRBD2. There are 17 residues in the CDR3. Germline CDR1 reads SGHRS; CDR2 reads YFSETQ. J lost 9 bases, V lost 7 bases, and 13 bases had no gene match. The CDR3 DNA is TGCGCCAGCGCCCAGGGACTAGCGGGGGGGCGGGTCGGTGAGCAGTTCTTC. Translating it yields CASAQGLAGGRVGEQFF.

V and J are TRBV5-1 and TRBJ1-2; possibly TRBD1 for D (5 bases). The germline V and J ends were trimmed by 5 bases and 5 bases, with 7 bases remaining between them. CDR3 length equals 11 residues. Germline CDR1 SGHRS, CDR2 YFSETQ. The CDR3: CASRDSYGYTF. The CDR3 nucleotides read TGCGCCAGCAGAGACAGTTATGGCTACACCTTC. Using reference TRBV5-1 and TRBJ1-2 for the parts outside the CDR3, the full variable domain is KAGVTQTPRYLIKTRGQQVTLSCSPISGHRSVSWYQQTPGQGLQFLFEYFSETQRNKGNFPGRFSGRQFSNSRSEMNVSTLELGDSALYLCASRDSYGYTFGSGTRLTVV.

The chain carries TRBV10-2 and TRBJ2-7, with 8 positions matching TRBD2. The CDR3 totals 12 residues. Germline trimming cut 8 bases from V and 6 bases from J; bases unmatched to any gene: 6. In germline, CDR1 is WSHSY, CDR2 SAAADI. Here the CDR3 reads CASERTSGEQYV. The CDR3 region has the DNA TGCGCCAGCGAGCGCACTAGCGGCGAGCAGTACGTC.

V gene TRBV5-6 combines with J gene TRBJ1-2; 7 nucleotides align to TRBD1. The germline gives CDR1 SGHDT, CDR2 YYEEEE. With V trimmed by 3 bases and J by 5 bases, 1 base remained unmatched. CDR3 length: 12 amino acids. In nucleotides, the CDR3 is TGTGCCAGCAGCTCACAGGGGTATGGCTACACCTTC. It codes for CASSSQGYGYTF. Using reference TRBV5-6 and TRBJ1-2 for the parts outside the CDR3, the full variable domain is DAGVTQSPTHLIKTRGQQVTLRCSPKSGHDTVSWYQQALGQGPQFIFQYYEEEERQRGNFPDRFSGHQFPNYSSELNVNALLLGDSALYLCASSSQGYGYTFGSGTRLTVV.

The genes are TRBV24-1 and TRBJ2-1; a weak D match, TRBD1 (6 bases). The ends were cut back, 6 bases at V and 7 bases at J, with 9 bases in the middle. The germline V gene has CDR1 KGHDR and CDR2 SFDVKD. The CDR3 extends over 12 amino acids. This CDR3 reads CATSPQGNEQFF. As DNA, the CDR3 is TGTGCCACCAGTCCGCAGGGGAATGAGCAGTTCTTC.

The chain employs TRBV10-3 and TRBJ2-5; weak D call: TRBD1 (5 bases). V was trimmed by 0 bases and J by 3 bases, leaving 8 bases between them. This CDR3 region has 14 residues. The germline V gene has CDR1 ENHRY and CDR2 SYGVKD. The CDR3: CAISESAGKETQYF. The CDR3 nucleotides are TGTGCCATCAGTGAGTCAGCAGGGAAAGAGACCCAGTACTTC.

The CDR3 region is CASSWTSGYNEQFF. The DNA of the CDR3 is TGTGCCAGCAGCTGGACTAGCGGATACAATGAGCAGTTCTTC. The chain links TRBV5-5 to TRBJ2-1, with 10 bases lining up with TRBD2. The V segment lost 3 bases and the J segment 4 bases; nucleotides outside the gene matches: 1. Germline assignment: CDR1 SGHKS and CDR2 YYEKEE (reference sequence). The CDR3 has 14 amino acids. Using reference TRBV5-5 and TRBJ2-1 for the parts outside the CDR3, the full variable domain is DAGVTQSPTHLIKTRGQQVTLRCSPISGHKSVSWYQQVLGQGPQFIFQYYEKEERGRGNFPDRFSARQFPNYSSELNVNALLLGDSALYLCASSWTSGYNEQFFGPGTRLTVL.

This sequence joins TRBV7-2 and TRBJ1-2; TRBD1 matches at 7 bases. Trimming removed 5 bases from V and 0 bases from J; junction bases left unmatched: 12. The CDR3 totals 17 residues. CDR1 is SGHTA, CDR2 FQGNSA, per germline. CDR3 amino acids: CASSPGTAGSPNYGYTF. CDR3 sequence (DNA): TGTGCCAGCAGCCCGGGGACAGCCGGATCCCCTAACTATGGCTACACCTTC.

The J gene is TRBJ2-2, the V gene TRBV10-3, with a tentative D call TRBD1 (5 bases). CDR1 and CDR2 from the germline V gene are ENHRY and SYGVKD. The CDR3 runs 14 residues. V shed 8 bases and J shed 0 bases, with 10 bases lying between them. The CDR3 protein is CAIGAVANTGELFF. CDR3 in DNA: TGTGCCATCGGGGCCGTCGCGAACACCGGGGAGCTGTTTTTT.

V gene TRBV23-1 combines with J gene TRBJ1-1, with D uncertain. TRBV23-1 belongs to the ORF category, with a function that is uncertain. The CDR3 totals 15 residues. Trimming removed 6 bases from V and 1 base from J, with 15 bases in between. DNA for the CDR3: TGCGCCAGCAGCGTTAAGAGAGGGCAGAACACTGAAGCTTTCTTT. This sequence encodes CASSVKRGQNTEAFF.

The chain carries TRBV4-2 and TRBJ1-6; a possible D gene is TRBD1 (6 bases). Trimming removed 0 bases from V and 0 bases from J, with 15 bases in between. Germline V gives CDR1 LGHNA, CDR2 YNFKEQ. This CDR3 region has 19 residues. CDR3 amino acids: CASSQELQGTFSYNSPLHF. CDR3 nucleotides: TGTGCCAGCAGCCAAGAATTACAGGGAACTTTCTCCTATAATTCACCCCTCCACTTT.

The CDR3 loop is CASKVQSGGAKDTQYF. In DNA, the CDR3 is TGTGCCAGCAAAGTTCAAAGCGGGGGGGCAAAAGATACGCAGTATTTT. The V gene is TRBV28, the J gene TRBJ2-3, with 10 nucleotides matching TRBD2. Trimming took 7 bases from V and 5 from J; bases not matched to a gene: 12. Germline lookup yields CDR1 MDHEN and CDR2 SYDVKM. The CDR3 has 16 amino acids.

The CDR3 DNA sequence: TGTGCCAGCAGTTCAGACCCCGCGGACAGGGCTCGAGCTAACTATGGCTACACCTTC. Translating it yields CASSSDPADRARANYGYTF. This rearrangement joins TRBV6-2 or TRBV6-3 to TRBJ1-2; TRBD1 aligns across 8 bases. Per the germline V gene, CDR1 is MNHEY and CDR2 is SVGEGT. V lost 4 bases and J lost 0; bases outside the gene matches: 16. The CDR3 totals 19 residues.

This sequence joins TRBV6-5 and TRBJ1-4; 7 nucleotides agree with TRBD1. J was trimmed by 5 bases and V by 4 bases; bases with no gene match: 7. There are 15 residues in the CDR3. Germline V gene data show CDR1 as MNHEY and CDR2 as SVGAGI. CDR3 residues: CASSSQGGANEKLFF. The CDR3 DNA follows: TGTGCCAGCAGTTCTCAAGGGGGCGCGAATGAAAAACTGTTTTTT.

This clone has more than one count but fewer than ten. The chain uses TRBV30 and TRBJ2-1; the match to TRBD1 covers 7 bases. CDR1 and CDR2 from the germline V gene are GTSNPN and SVGIG (reference sequence). The CDR3 sequence is 19 residues long. The trim removed 3 bases at V and 5 bases at J, leaving 22 bases unmatched. The CDR3 DNA follows: TGTGCCTGGAGCTCATTCCGTGGGACAGTCGTCACAGGCAACAATGAGCAGTTCTTC. It codes for CAWSSFRGTVVTGNNEQFF. The entire variable domain, with the rest obtained from reference TRBV30 and TRBJ2-1, is as follows: SQTIHQWPATLVQPVGSPLSLECTVEGTSNPNLYWYRQAAGRGLQLLFYSVGIGQISSEVPQNLSASRPQDRQFILSSKKLLLSDSGFYLCAWSSFRGTVVTGNNEQFFGPGTRLTVL.

The V and J genes are TRBV29-1 and TRBJ2-5; TRBD2 matches 13 bases. CDR1 is SQVTM and CDR2 is ANQGSEA in the germline V gene. Trimming cost V 7 bases and J 4 bases; bases outside gene matches: 9. This CDR3 is built from 15 residues. The CDR3, as DNA: TGCAGCGCCATGGGGACTAGCGGGGTTGGAGAGACCCAGTACTTC. Translation: CSAMGTSGVGETQYF. Based on the CDR3 plus reference TRBV29-1 and TRBJ2-5, the full variable domain is SAVISQKPSRDICQRGTSLTIQCQVDSQVTMMFWYRQQPGQSLTLIATANQGSEATYESGFVIDKFPISRPNLTFSTLTVSNMSPEDSSIYLCSAMGTSGVGETQYFGPGTRLLVL.

This clone was seen only once. The genes are TRBV5-1 and TRBJ2-5, with TRBD2 matching over 7 bases. The germline gives CDR1 SGHRS, CDR2 YFSETQ. V shed 2 bases, J shed 5 bases, and the junction held 6 bases outside the gene matches. This CDR3 contains 14 residues. Here the CDR3 DNA reads TGCGCCAGCAGCTTTCCGGGACTACAGGAGACCCAGTACTTC. This translates into CASSFPGLQETQYF.

The chain combines TRBV5-1 with TRBJ2-1, with 7 bases fitting TRBD1. Losses at the gene ends were 1 base for V and 8 bases for J; bases not matched to a gene: 6. The germline V gene has CDR1 SGHRS and CDR2 YFSETQ. This CDR3 is built from 14 residues. The CDR3 DNA is TGCGCCAGCAGCTTGAATACAGGGGAACATGAGCAGTTCTTC. It yields the protein CASSLNTGEHEQFF.